This T cell receptor beta chain is from a study of PD-L1 blockade in urothelial cancer. Points on this clone: At one boundary the junction diverges from the germline segment, which might be a read error.

The length of the CDR3 is 12 residues. In germline, CDR1 is SSHAT, CDR2 FNYEAQ (reference sequence). Here immunoSEQ multiplex PCR was the method, and the copy in TCRdb shows in-frame clones only, minus some. The sample shows tens of thousands of clones, approximately 90% of them seen only once. The material sequenced was PBMCs, taken around atezolizumab (anti-PD-L1) treatment. The V call is TRBV7-7, the J call TRBJ2-7; D is possibly TRBD2 (5 bases). The receptor was isolated from a man aged 55 to 70 with urothelial cancer. CDR3 DNA: TGTGCTAGCAGCCAGGTCTCGGGGGAGCAGTACTTC. This sequence encodes CASSQVSGEQYF.